This entry describes one TCR beta chain. The sample comes from a study of human thymus T cells. Serving as donors were healthy Finnish infants, each of whom was having open corrective surgery for congenital heart defects. During surgery, about 0.5-1 mL peripheral blood was drawn from four of eight donors. Blood DNA came from all available leukocytes, not a fixed cell number. The V gene's germline CDR1 is MGHDK and CDR2 SYGVNS. The CDR3 sequence is 11 residues long. Sequenced by immunoSEQ multiplex PCR; TCRdb stores in-frame clones only, minus some. The sample holds around 45,000 clones; 95% are singletons and the top ten take over 0.15%.

The receptor was isolated from a girl under three years old with a congenital heart defect but otherwise immunologically healthy. The chain is built from TRBV25-1 and TRBJ2-5; D unclear. The end of the DNA aligns better with TRBJ2-7, so the J call may be wrong. What was sequenced was blood. The CDR3 sequence is CASSGGYEQYF. The CDR3 region has the DNA TGTGCCAGCAGTGGTGGCTACGAGCAGTACTTC.